The 30 T cell receptor beta chains listed next were all sequenced from one sample in a study of blood T cell repertoires in COVID-19. Profiling relied on immunoSEQ multiplex PCR, and the TCRdb table lists in-frame clones only, not all of them. Of tens of thousands of clones in the sample, over 80% were seen once. The sequenced sample was peripheral blood. These receptors all come from a human donor in a cohort sampled during active COVID-19.

This clone was recorded once. The rearrangement joins TRBV7-3 to TRBJ2-5; TRBD2 agrees at 7 bases. Germline V gene lookup returns CDR1 SGHTA and CDR2 FQGTGA. This CDR3 contains 13 residues. V shed 1 base, J shed 5 bases, and the junction held 1 base outside the gene matches. DNA of the CDR3: TGTGCCAGCAGCTTAAGGGGAGGGGAGACCCAGTACTTC. The encoded protein is CASSLRGGETQYF. The entire variable domain, with the rest obtained from reference TRBV7-3 and TRBJ2-5, is as follows: GAGVSQTPSNKVTEKGKYVELRCDPISGHTALYWYRQSLGQGPEFLIYFQGTGAADDSGLPNDRFFAVRPEGSVSTLKIQRTERGDSAVYLCASSLRGGETQYFGPGTRLLVL.

The J gene is TRBJ2-7, the V gene TRBV27; D gene unclear. Looked up from germline, CDR1 is MNHEY and CDR2 is SMNVEV (reference sequence). V was pared by 1 base and J by 2 bases, with 12 bases between. This CDR3 is 15 amino acids long. The CDR3 DNA reads TGTGCCAGCAGTTTATTTTCTTACAAAGCCTACGAGCAGTACTTC. Translating it yields CASSLFSYKAYEQYF.

The chain is built from TRBV19 and TRBJ2-7; 8 bases agree with TRBD2. Trimming at V came to 0 bases and at J to 5 bases, leaving 15 bases not matched to a gene. This CDR3 is 18 amino acids long. Germline V CDR1 and CDR2: LNHDA, SQIVND (reference sequence). The CDR3: CASSIEWGVAGRRNEQYF. Here the CDR3 DNA reads TGTGCCAGTAGTATAGAGTGGGGGGTAGCGGGGAGGCGGAACGAGCAGTACTTC.

The V and J genes are TRBV28 and TRBJ2-5, with a tentative D call TRBD2 (6 bases). This CDR3 region has 14 residues. V dropped 5 bases and J dropped 7 bases, with 17 bases sitting between them. Germline loops: CDR1 MDHEN, CDR2 SYDVKM. The DNA of the CDR3 is TGTGCCAGCAGTCACGCCGGGTCCGGGGGGACCCAGTACTTC. This sequence encodes CASSHAGSGGTQYF.

The chain has TRBV4-1 and TRBJ2-3, with D unclear. This CDR3 comprises 12 residues. Trimming removed 2 bases from V and 4 bases from J, with 4 bases in between. Germline lookup yields CDR1 MGHRA and CDR2 YSYEKL. This CDR3 reads CASSQRSDTQYF. For the CDR3, the DNA is TGCGCCAGCAGCCAACGGTCAGATACGCAGTATTTT.

The gene calls are TRBV28 and TRBJ1-4, with no clear D. Trimming removed 2 bases from V and 0 bases from J, with 13 bases in between. Germline CDR1 reads MDHEN; CDR2 reads SYDVKM. This CDR3 region has 17 residues. This CDR3 reads CASSLGRWAATNEKLFF. CDR3 DNA: TGTGCCAGCAGTTTAGGTCGGTGGGCTGCAACTAATGAAAAACTGTTTTTT.

The rearrangement joins TRBV9 to TRBJ2-7; 8 nucleotides agree with TRBD1. Per the germline V gene, CDR1 is SGDLS and CDR2 is YYNGEE. The CDR3 sequence is 14 residues long. V shed 4 bases, J shed 3 bases, and the junction held 6 bases outside the gene matches. Here the CDR3 reads CASSPGQGYYEQYF. Here the CDR3 DNA reads TGTGCCAGCAGCCCCGGACAGGGATACTACGAGCAGTACTTC.

This sequence joins TRBV3-1 (or the pseudogene TRBV3-2) and TRBJ2-1; 10 bases map to TRBD2. With V trimmed by 6 bases and J by 6 bases, 17 bases remained unmatched. The CDR3 length is 18 residues. CDR1 is LGHDT and CDR2 is YNNKEL in the germline V gene (reference sequence). For the CDR3, the DNA is TGTGCCAGCAGTATAGAGGAGCGGGGGGGGAGGCGTTCCAATGAGCAGTTCTTC. It encodes CASSIEERGGRRSNEQFF.

V gene TRBV9 combines with J gene TRBJ2-7, with D possibly matching TRBD2 (6 bases). CDR1 is SGDLS, CDR2 YYNGEE, per germline. The V and J ends lost 4 bases and 5 bases respectively, with 16 bases between them. CDR3 length: 14 residues. This CDR3 is CASSPRGDRHEQYF. In DNA form, the CDR3 reads TGTGCCAGCAGCCCCCGCGGGGACCGCCACGAGCAGTACTTC.

This clone came up once. The gene calls are TRBV6-2 or TRBV6-3 and TRBJ2-7; 11 nucleotides agree with TRBD2. Unmatched junction bases numbered 4, after V lost 3 bases and J lost 3 bases. Germline V gene sequence: CDR1 MNHEY, CDR2 SVGEGT. This CDR3 has 15 residues. The CDR3 loop reads CASSYPGLAGYEQYF. The CDR3 DNA sequence: TGTGCCAGCAGTTATCCAGGACTAGCGGGCTACGAGCAGTACTTC.

The chain is built from TRBV21-1 and TRBJ2-5; the D call of TRBD2 is as the table states it, not checked on the DNA. TRBV21-1 is described as a pseudogene. This CDR3 is built from 17 residues. The CDR3 region has the DNA TGTGCCAGCAGCAAAGCACCCAACGGGGGGGCCGTAGAGACCCAGTACTTC. Encoded protein: CASSKAPNGGAVETQYF.

This sequence joins TRBV28 and TRBJ2-5; D is ambiguous. The germline V and J ends were trimmed by 4 bases and 13 bases, with 19 bases remaining between them. The germline V gene has CDR1 MDHEN and CDR2 SYDVKM. The CDR3 runs 13 residues. DNA for the CDR3: TGTGCCAGCAGTTCGACCCCTCTGCAGGTCGGGTACTTC. This gives the protein CASSSTPLQVGYF.

This clone showed up just once. The genes are TRBV2 and TRBJ2-3; the match to TRBD1 covers 7 bases. CDR1 is SNHLY and CDR2 is FYNNEI in the germline V gene. There are 16 residues in the CDR3. The junction had 7 bases not matched to a gene; V was cut back by 0 bases and J by 4 bases. The CDR3 spells CASSEAPRGRPDTQYF. The CDR3 coding sequence is TGTGCCAGCAGTGAAGCGCCGAGGGGGCGACCAGATACGCAGTATTTT.

V and J are TRBV5-6 and TRBJ2-5; 8 positions match TRBD2. The V and J ends lost 2 bases and 5 bases, in that order; junction bases with no gene match: 2. This CDR3 is built from 13 residues. Germline loops: CDR1 SGHDT, CDR2 YYEEEE. The CDR3 DNA reads TGTGCCAGCAGCTTTCCTAGCGGGGAGACCCAGTACTTC. Translating it yields CASSFPSGETQYF.

J is TRBJ2-3 and V is TRBV18; TRBD2 matches 8 bases. After removal of 2 bases from V and 4 bases from J, the junction contained 5 bases not matched to a gene. The CDR3 consists of 15 residues. Germline V gene data show CDR1 as KGHSH and CDR2 as LQKENI. The CDR3 sequence: CASSPITSGSDTQYF. The CDR3 DNA reads as TGTGCCAGCTCACCAATAACTAGCGGTTCAGATACGCAGTATTTT.

V and J are TRBV6-5 and TRBJ2-1; 10 bases fit TRBD1. V was pared by 6 bases and J by 4 bases, with 3 bases of the junction left unmatched. Per the germline V gene, CDR1 is MNHEY and CDR2 is SVGAGI. This CDR3 contains 14 residues. The CDR3 DNA reads as TGTGCCAGCAGCCGGGGACAGGGGTACAATGAGCAGTTCTTC. Translation: CASSRGQGYNEQFF.

The chain joins TRBV7-3 to TRBJ2-7, with 9 bases fitting TRBD2. J was trimmed by 0 bases and V by 5 bases; bases with no gene match: 5. This CDR3 spans 15 amino acids. Germline values: CDR1 SGHTA, CDR2 FQGTGA. As DNA, the CDR3 is TGTGCCAGCAGCCTTAGCGGGGGTGGCTCCTACGAGCAGTACTTC. This sequence encodes CASSLSGGGSYEQYF.

This chain connects TRBV5-4 to TRBJ2-2; D may be TRBD2 (5 bases). The length of the CDR3 is 16 residues. The germline V gene has CDR1 SGHNT and CDR2 YYREEE (reference sequence). V lost 1 base, J lost 4 bases, and 14 bases lay in between. Here the CDR3 reads CASSLPPKGATGELFF. In DNA, the CDR3 is TGTGCCAGCAGCTTGCCACCCAAGGGAGCCACCGGGGAGCTGTTTTTT. Supplemented by reference TRBV5-4 and TRBJ2-2, the full variable domain reads ETGVTQSPTHLIKTRGQQVTLRCSSQSGHNTVSWYQQALGQGPQFIFQYYREEENGRGNFPPRFSGLQFPNYSSELNVNALELDDSALYLCASSLPPKGATGELFFGEGSRLTVL.

This chain joins TRBV10-3 and TRBJ2-1; D is perhaps TRBD2 (5 bases). The CDR3 spans 14 residues. Germline loops: CDR1 ENHRY, CDR2 SYGVKD. Trimming pared 2 bases from V and 3 bases from J, leaving 8 bases between. The CDR3 sequence: CAISEKEDYNEQFF. The DNA for the CDR3 is TGTGCCATCAGTGAGAAGGAGGACTACAATGAGCAGTTCTTC.

The CDR3 coding sequence is TGTGCCAGCAGTCCCACCGGGGCGGGGGGGTCCTACAATGAGCAGTTCTTC. Translating gives CASSPTGAGGSYNEQFF. The chain employs TRBV6-6 and TRBJ2-1, with 9 bases lining up with TRBD2. V lost 5 bases to trimming and J lost 1 base; unmatched junction nucleotides: 9. Looked up from germline, CDR1 is MNHNY and CDR2 is SVGAGI (reference sequence). The CDR3 length is 17 residues.

The chain joins TRBV5-6 to TRBJ2-7; 10 bases map to TRBD1. CDR1 is SGHDT, CDR2 YYEEEE, per germline. The J segment lost 6 bases and the V segment lost 4 bases, leaving 7 bases of the junction unmatched. The CDR3 is made up of 14 amino acids. The CDR3 spells CASSPGQGIAEQYF. CDR3 DNA: TGTGCCAGCAGCCCGGGACAGGGGATTGCCGAGCAGTACTTC.

The CDR3 region is CASSESRTSGRSYEQYF. The CDR3, as DNA: TGCGCCAGCAGTGAGTCCCGGACTAGCGGGAGATCCTACGAGCAGTACTTC. This rearrangement joins TRBV10-2 to TRBJ2-7, with 13 nucleotides matching TRBD2. CDR1 is WSHSY, CDR2 SAAADI, per germline. The CDR3 extends over 17 amino acids. The V gene end was trimmed by 0 bases and the J gene end by 1 base; junction bases not matched to a gene: 3.

The chain is built from TRBV19 and TRBJ2-6; weak D call: TRBD2 (6 bases). V lost 6 bases and J lost 0, with 18 bases in between. Germline CDR1 reads LNHDA; CDR2 reads SQIVND (reference sequence). This CDR3 region has 18 residues. The CDR3 region has the DNA TGTGCCAGTAGCCCAAAGGCAGGACTAAGCTCTGGGGCCAACGTCCTGACTTTC. Translating it yields CASSPKAGLSSGANVLTF.

This chain links TRBV3-1 (or the pseudogene TRBV3-2) with TRBJ1-6, with a weak D call TRBD1 (5 bases). The CDR3 loop spans 12 amino acids. Germline V CDR1 and CDR2: LGHDT, YNNKEL (reference sequence). Trimming took off 5 bases at V and 8 bases at J, with 7 bases between the two ends. The CDR3 DNA sequence: TGTGCCAGCAGCTGGGGGGATTCACCCCTCCACTTT. It is translated as CASSWGDSPLHF.

The CDR3 DNA reads as TGCGCCAGCAGCCAAGATGGGCAGAATAACTATGGCTACACCTTC. It translates to CASSQDGQNNYGYTF. This chain links TRBV4-1 with TRBJ1-2; D is uncertain. Trimming cost V 0 bases and J 1 base, with 9 bases left between them. Germline CDR1 MGHRA, CDR2 YSYEKL. This CDR3 contains 15 residues.

The gene calls are TRBV2 and TRBJ2-1, with unresolved D. This CDR3 spans 14 amino acids. The germline V and J ends were trimmed by 5 bases and 7 bases, with 15 bases remaining between them. Looked up from germline, CDR1 is SNHLY and CDR2 is FYNNEI. CDR3 nucleotide sequence: TGTGCCAGCAGTCCTGGGTCTACGAGGAATGAGCAGTTCTTC. This translates into CASSPGSTRNEQFF.

CDR3 amino acids: CASSLTRDSAGNTIYF. The CDR3 coding sequence is TGTGCCAGCAGCTTGACCCGGGACAGTGCTGGAAACACCATATATTTT. The V gene is TRBV7-9, the J gene TRBJ1-3, with 7 positions matching TRBD1. Germline CDR1 SEHNR, CDR2 FQNEAQ (reference sequence). The CDR3 loop spans 16 amino acids. Germline trimming cut 3 bases from V and 2 bases from J; bases unmatched to any gene: 7.

This rearrangement joins TRBV30 to TRBJ2-7, with TRBD2 matching 7 bases. CDR1 is GTSNPN, CDR2 SVGIG, per germline (reference sequence). Trimming cost V 3 bases and J 5 bases; bases outside gene matches: 7. This CDR3 region has 13 residues. The CDR3 spells CAWSRDYRNEQYF. DNA for the CDR3: TGTGCCTGGAGCCGGGACTACAGGAACGAGCAGTACTTC.

V usage is TRBV6-4 and J usage is TRBJ1-3; the match to TRBD1 covers 8 bases. V lost 1 base, J lost 0 bases, and 17 bases stayed unmatched. Germline V CDR1 and CDR2: MRHNA, SNTAGT. The length of the CDR3 is 21 residues. In nucleotides, the CDR3 is TGTGCCAGCAGTGACTTTTGGACAGGGCCACCGTCCTTCAGCTCTGGAAACACCATATATTTT. This encodes CASSDFWTGPPSFSSGNTIYF.

The chain links TRBV30 to TRBJ2-1; 9 nucleotides match TRBD2. CDR3 length: 14 residues. Germline V CDR1 and CDR2: GTSNPN, SVGIG (reference sequence). J lost 8 bases, V lost 2 bases, and 7 bases had no gene match. The CDR3 sequence is CAWSMASGTYEQFF. CDR3 bases: TGTGCCTGGAGTATGGCTAGCGGGACCTATGAGCAGTTCTTC.